The sequence of this TCR beta chain was determined in a study of T cell repertoires in cytomegalovirus infection. Study context: Selected CMV epitopes included recently identified HLA-C-restricted ones as well as well-studied HLA-B-restricted ones. An indication of both CMV infection and matching HLA type came from public TCR beta signatures. Whole-study findings and limits: Accumulated public TCR beta family frequency recognized individuals carrying CMV together with the relevant HLA. HLA-C-restricted CMV-specific TCR beta clonotypes were dominant in the ex vivo response.

Losses at the gene ends were 8 bases for V and 5 bases for J; bases not matched to a gene: 5. Per the germline V gene, CDR1 is MNHEY and CDR2 is SVGAGI. This CDR3 is 14 amino acids long. Only a few counts were recorded for this clonotype. The antigen is undetermined. TCRdb used MiXCR to reprocess the reads, holding one entry per CDR3 protein. The sample holds 600,000 to 700,000 distinct CDR3 sequences, about 30% seen once. This chain uses TRBV6-5 with TRBJ2-3, with TRBD2 identical over 12 bases. The sample consisted of cultured PBMCs, taken from culture after CMV antigen stimulation. The sequence derives from a human donor in good health (CMV status not recorded). Some clones in this sample may be carry-over from other donors' samples. CDR3 region: CASALAGGRDTQYF. The CDR3 DNA sequence: TGTGCCAGCGCACTAGCGGGAGGCAGAGATACGCAGTATTTT.